This T cell receptor beta chain was sequenced for a study of CD8 T cells in ankylosing spondylitis. Ten or more counts support this clonotype. Its antigen is unknown. Making the TCR beta libraries involved quantitative 5'-RACE with molecular barcodes. TCRdb fed the 5' RACE reads into MiXCR, producing one record per CDR3 protein. Of more than 400,000 distinct CDR3 sequences in the sample, 5.3% were seen once. The study, taken as a whole, reports: Matched ankylosing spondylitis synovial fluid reportedly showed significant enrichment of disease-linked clones. Ankylosing spondylitis blood appeared to be characterized by a TCR beta motif of several highly homologous variants.

Material: blood, either unsorted or a sorted T cell fraction (not recorded which). The receptor was isolated from a male donor with ankylosing spondylitis.

The CDR3 loop is CASSSGEHNYGYTF. The CDR3 DNA sequence: TGTGCCAGCAGCTCCGGGGAGCACAACTATGGCTACACCTTC. This sequence joins TRBV6-1 and TRBJ1-2; D unclear. The CDR3 has 14 amino acids. V gave up 6 bases and J gave up 2 bases, with 13 bases separating them. CDR1 is MNHNS and CDR2 is SASEGT in the germline V gene.